The T cell receptor beta chain under discussion was sequenced for a study of blood T cell repertoires in COVID-19. The wider study: Collection of acute and convalescent COVID-19 samples took place in the United States, Italy and Spain. Sample material is recorded as cDNA or gDNA derived from T cells, B-cell-depleted T cells, or PBMCs.

In the study's own analysis: Using reference gene primer amplification, nucleated cell counts were estimated. Sequencing used immunoSEQ multiplex PCR; TCRdb keeps in-frame clones, though not all of them. That table gives V, J and clone size, and the DNA gave D and trimming. The sample carries roughly 290,000 clones, roughly 90% recorded once. Patients from Seattle were sampled longitudinally, starting during active infection. This clonotype was sampled from a woman in her twenties or thirties with COVID-19, enrolled during active disease. What was sequenced was peripheral blood.

Here the CDR3 reads CASCSSSPVLKTQYF. The CDR3 nucleotides are TGTGCCAGCTGCTCTTCTAGTCCGGTACTGAAGACCCAGTACTTC. The V gene is TRBV27, the J gene TRBJ2-5; the D is unclear. Trimming stripped 8 bases from V and 6 bases from J, with 22 bases between. The length of the CDR3 is 15 residues. Germline lookup yields CDR1 MNHEY and CDR2 SMNVEV (reference sequence).